The T cell receptor (beta chain) described here comes from a study of regulatory T cells in long-lasting Graves disease listed by TCRdb under 2021. Looking at the study overall: To count as having persistent Graves' disease, a patient had to have received antithyroid drug treatment for over 5 years with TSH receptor autoantibodies remaining persistently positive. Patients with persistent Graves' disease were compared with patients with newly diagnosed Graves' disease using TCR sequencing and RNA sequencing of peripheral blood. The study was registered as a clinical trial and conducted in China. A total of roughly 35 samples underwent TCR sequencing: 13 from persistent and around 20 from newly diagnosed Graves' disease patients. On average, persistent Graves' disease patients in the clinical cohort had been on antithyroid drugs for around 9.5 years.

For CDR1 and CDR2, the germline V gene (reference sequence) lists SEHNR and FQNEAQ. Reading from cysteine to phenylalanine, the CDR3 counts 13 amino acids. The DNA shown is the 39-base CDR3, in frame from base 1. Trimming takes 6 bases from V and 7 bases from J, and the germline ends sit 15 bases apart. The meaning of the sample's time point label: persistent/refractory GD, antithyroid drugs over 5 years with positive TRAb. RNA was extracted from PBMCs in TRIzol for both TCR sequencing and RNA sequencing. Graves' disease was diagnosed according to American Thyroid Association guidelines. Patients were recruited from an endocrinology department in Xi'an, China. Each patient gave approximately 10 milliliters of peripheral blood, collected in an EDTA anticoagulant tube. Ficoll Paque Plus density gradient separation was used to isolate PBMCs, and no further T cell sorting was performed. RNA quality was checked with an Agilent 2100 Bioanalyzer and agarose gel, and concentration with a NanoDrop 2000.

Libraries were prepared through multiplex PCR. The instrument was an Illumina HiSeq 4000. TCR beta libraries were built with iRepertoire HTBI primers and Arm-PCR amplification of CDR3 regions. Before sequencing, the PCR products underwent gel purification. As for the authors' bioinformatics: Gene usage analysis of CDR3 amino acid clonotypes relied on the roughly 60 TRBV and about 15 TRBJ segments identified across samples. COPE and FqMerger were used to merge the filtered high-quality paired reads into contigs. BLAST was used to align contigs to IMGT TRBV, TRBD and TRBJ reference genes, and CDR3 was defined according to IMGT. Clonotypes above 0.1% frequency were classified as highly expanded clones. Shannon entropy served as the measure of repertoire diversity, while the Gini coefficient captured V-J evenness. Clonotypes shared by more than one individual were considered public. TCRdb reprocessing: public reads trimmed at Q25 with fastp, clones called with MiXCR, in-frame beta chains kept. For every CDR3 protein sequence, its rows merge into one entry that carries the most common genes and DNA. These V and J calls originate from TCRdb's pipeline instead of the authors' own analysis. The sample data list 400,000 to 500,000 distinct CDR3 sequences, and around a fifth of these were observed just once. The top ten hold around 7% of the sample.

Here is what the overall study found, with its caveats: Preferential use of TRBV28, TRBJ1-2 and TRBJ2-5 was observed in persistent disease, whereas TRBV20-1 and TRBJ2-1 were favored in newly diagnosed disease. A larger number of public clonotypes was shared among persistent patients (approximately 2,600) than among newly diagnosed patients (about 990). Only the TCR beta chain was sequenced and analyzed. The study examined only peripheral blood because the primary lesion, thyroid tissue, could not be accessed. As a limitation, the authors acknowledged that the small sample size may reduce accuracy. Persistent Graves' disease patients showed lower TCR Shannon entropy and fewer highly expanded clones than newly diagnosed patients, suggesting clonal expansion.

Turning to this clonotype: What antigen it recognizes has not been identified. One base away there is no much larger clone; base qualities are not given.

The receptor was isolated from a female donor with Graves disease. The material sequenced was peripheral blood mononuclear cells (PBMCs), taken when the disease was refractory, from a patient treated with antithyroid drugs. Recombination linked TRBV7-9 to TRBJ1-1; no D gene can be assigned with confidence. The DNA sequence is given as TGTGCCAGCAGTCAGAGGAGCAGATTTGAAGCTTTCTTT. This codes for CASSQRSRFEAFF.